This T cell receptor (beta chain) was sequenced in a study of PD-1 blockade in classical Hodgkin lymphoma. Points from the study as a whole: Reports described newly diagnosed patients as having lower baseline TCR diversity than healthy donors.

The CDR3 spans 16 residues. Looked up from germline, CDR1 is SQVTM and CDR2 is ANQGSEA. Sequencing used immunoSEQ multiplex PCR; TCRdb keeps in-frame clones, though not all of them. The sample has 20,000 to 25,000 clones; roughly 72% are singletons. With respect to this clone: Its antigen is still unknown. Relative to the germline gene, one junction end is altered; a read error may explain this.

Every patient relapsed after autologous stem cell transplantation, and brentuximab vedotin exposure varied. Best overall response was complete response, partial response or progressive disease in these relapsed/refractory classical Hodgkin lymphoma patients. The clonotype originates from a human donor with classical Hodgkin lymphoma. The source material was peripheral blood mononuclear cells (PBMCs), sampled at baseline. V usage is TRBV29-1 and J usage is TRBJ2-7; TRBD2 matches 10 bases. The CDR3 is CSVEITSGTLRYEQHF. CDR3 DNA sequence: TGCAGCGTTGAGATCACTAGCGGGACATTGCGCTACGAGCAGCACTTC.